A selection of T cell receptor beta chains follows, all from one sample in a study of cytomegalovirus exposure and HLA in healthy donors. Sequenced by immunoSEQ multiplex PCR; TCRdb stores in-frame clones only, minus some. The table records 150,000 to 200,000 clones, more than 80% of them present only once. Sequences were obtained from PBMCs. Source of these receptors: a male donor in good health and CMV-seronegative. CDR3s include the opening cysteine and the closing phenylalanine or tryptophan. The D gene is left open where the match is weak. Size is stated for part of the rows, as once, few or many counts, or as a class when the clone is expanded.

clone size	D gene	V gene	J gene	CDR3 DNA	CDR3 protein
.	.	TRBV28	TRBJ1-2	TGTGCCAGCAGTGGGCCCCTGGGTAGCTATGGCTACACCTTC	CASSGPLGSYGYTF
once	.	TRBV5-6	TRBJ2-5	TGTGCCAGCAGCCAAGGGGGACAAATAGAGCAGTACTTC	CASSQGGQIEQYF
.	TRBD2	TRBV19	TRBJ2-7	TGTGCCAGTAGTACCGGACTAGGAGCATCCTACGAGCAGTACTTC	CASSTGLGASYEQYF
.	.	TRBV28	TRBJ1-3	TGTGCCAGCAGTTTCGAGGGAGATGGAAACACCATATATTTT	CASSFEGDGNTIYF
.	TRBD1	TRBV27	TRBJ1-5	TGTGCCAGCAGTTTTCAGGGGGTAGATCAGCCCCAGCATTTT	CASSFQGVDQPQHF
.	.	TRBV7-2	TRBJ1-3	TGTGCCAGCAGCTTAGAGAGGAACACCATATATTTT	CASSLERNTIYF
.	.	TRBV5-1	TRBJ2-1	TGCGCCAGCAGCTTGCTCTGGACCCGGGGTTACAATGAGCAGTTCTTC	CASSLLWTRGYNEQFF
.	TRBD2	TRBV7-3	TRBJ2-5	TGTGCCAGCAGCCGTCTAGCGGGGGGCCAAGAGACCCAGTACTTC	CASSRLAGGQETQYF
.	TRBD2	TRBV4-1	TRBJ2-1	TGCGCCAGCAGCCAAACCCTAGCGGGGGGGCCGGGGAGTGAGCAGTTCTTC	CASSQTLAGGPGSEQFF
.	TRBD1	TRBV7-9	TRBJ2-3	TGTGCCAGCAGCCAGGGGGCATTAACAGATACGCAGTATTTT	CASSQGALTDTQYF
.	TRBD1	TRBV15	TRBJ1-4	TGTGCCACCAGCAGAACTGAAGTCACAGGGGGCGCCCCGGGAGAAAAACTGTTTTTT	CATSRTEVTGGAPGEKLFF
.	TRBD2	TRBV9	TRBJ2-3	TGTGCCAGCAGCGTAGGGCTAGCGGGGGGGGTCACAGATACGCAGTATTTT	CASSVGLAGGVTDTQYF
.	TRBD1	TRBV28	TRBJ2-7	TGTGCCAGCAGTTTACCGAGGACAGGGGTTTACGAGCAGTACTTC	CASSLPRTGVYEQYF
once	.	TRBV6-5	TRBJ1-2	TGTGCCGTCGGGGGAGGCTATGGCTACACCTTC	CAVGGGYGYTF
.	.	TRBV14	TRBJ1-2	TGTGCCAGCAGCCAAGACAGGGGCGGCAGCTATGGCTACACCTTC	CASSQDRGGSYGYTF
.	TRBD1	TRBV9	TRBJ2-3	TGTGCCAGCAGCGACCCAGGGACAGGGAGCACAGATACGCAGTATTTT	CASSDPGTGSTDTQYF